This T cell receptor (beta chain) was recorded in a study of T cell responses to AZD1222 COVID-19 vaccine. Regarding this clone: Its specificity is not known.

V gave up 2 bases and J gave up 4 bases, with 7 bases separating them. CDR1 SGHDT and CDR2 YYEEEE come from the germline V gene. This CDR3 has 13 amino acids. Libraries were prepared by immunoSEQ multiplex PCR; TCRdb keeps only in-frame clonotypes and omits some of them. The table has 90,000 to 150,000 clones, around 90% seen once. Overall study findings and caveats: Most donors were white British, females outnumbered males, and clonal diversity was possibly underestimated.

This sequence was found in an adult who received the AZD1222 COVID-19 vaccine. Source: peripheral blood, taken 28 days after the second AZD1222 dose. The chain carries TRBV5-6 and TRBJ1-5; D gene uncertain. The CDR3 protein is CASSFSSNQPQHF. In DNA form, the CDR3 reads TGTGCCAGCAGCTTCAGTTCGAATCAGCCCCAGCATTTT.